What follows are 20 T cell receptor beta chains derived from one specimen sequenced in a study of spatial heterogeneity in lung cancer. The time point denotes: sample taken at primary tumor resection. The sequenced material consisted of unsorted whole RNA from tumor, nontumor lung or frozen PBMC. Each CDR3 protein gets one entry after TCRdb re-called the 5' RACE reads with MiXCR. This repertoire shows about 6,900 distinct CDR3 sequences, roughly 4.3% found once; its top ten account for over 20%. The source material was normal lung tissue next to the tumor, sampled at surgery. These receptors were collected from a female donor with early-stage non-small cell lung cancer.

This clonotype is classed as large. Since it is a stray read in a library aimed at alpha chains, this beta chain has a size that is not meaningful. The rearrangement joins TRBV28 to TRBJ2-2; D might be TRBD2 (5 bases). This CDR3 comprises 12 residues. CDR1 MDHEN and CDR2 SYDVKM come from the germline V gene. V lost 7 bases to trimming and J lost 5 bases, with 8 bases between them. CDR3 sequence reads: CASNSVTGELFF. The CDR3 DNA reads as TGTGCCAGCAATAGCGTTACCGGGGAGCTGTTTTTT.

Within the sample, this clonotype is medium-sized. A library prepared for alpha chains yielded this beta chain as an off-target read; its size is of little meaning. The genes are TRBV5-1 and TRBJ2-3, with TRBD2 matching over 10 bases. The CDR3 covers 17 residues. V trimming: 3 bases; J trimming: 2 bases; junction bases outside the gene matches: 9. The V gene's germline CDR1 is SGHRS and CDR2 YFSETQ. The DNA of the CDR3 is TGCGCCAGCAGCTGGCCCATAGCGGGGGGCTCCACAGATACGCAGTATTTT. Its protein product is CASSWPIAGGSTDTQYF.

There are many counts of this clonotype. This beta chain is a stray sequence in a library constructed for alpha chains; its clone size is not meaningful. The rearrangement links TRBV6-5 to TRBJ2-3, with D uncertain. The length of the CDR3 is 13 residues. V was trimmed by 4 bases and J by 0 bases, leaving 5 bases between them. Germline V gives CDR1 MNHEY, CDR2 SVGAGI. In DNA form, the CDR3 reads TGTGCCAGCAGTTTACGGAGCACAGATACGCAGTATTTT. It translates to CASSLRSTDTQYF.

This clonotype occurred many times. With the library built for alpha chains, this beta chain is off target and its frequency is not meaningful. The CDR3 DNA follows: TGCGCCAGCAGCTTGGGAGACAGATACAATGAGCAGTTCTTC. Translated, it gives CASSLGDRYNEQFF. This sequence joins TRBV5-1 and TRBJ2-1, with a weak D call TRBD1 (5 bases). The CDR3 is 14 amino acids. In germline, CDR1 is SGHRS, CDR2 YFSETQ. Trimming removed 0 bases at V and 4 bases at J, with 8 bases between.

Details on this clonotype: In a library made to pick up alpha chains, this beta chain is a stray read with a size that means little. This sequence joins TRBV9 and TRBJ2-2; D possibly corresponds to TRBD1 (6 bases). The CDR3 consists of 16 residues. Trimming pared 4 bases from V and 6 bases from J, leaving 19 bases between. CDR1 is SGDLS and CDR2 is YYNGEE in the germline V gene. The CDR3 loop reads CASSLRSRGPSGELFF. CDR3 DNA sequence: TGTGCCAGCAGCCTAAGAAGCAGGGGTCCGTCCGGGGAGCTGTTTTTT.

By sample share, this clonotype is medium-sized. A library made for alpha chains picked up this beta chain off target, so its size means little. The chain carries TRBV20-1 and TRBJ2-1; weak D call: TRBD2 (6 bases). Per germline, CDR1 DFQATT and CDR2 SNEGSKA (reference sequence). V lost 4 bases and J lost 3, with 13 bases in between. The CDR3 is made up of 14 amino acids. CDR3 sequence reads: CSATFGSGYNEQFF. CDR3 DNA sequence: TGCAGTGCTACATTTGGTAGCGGCTACAATGAGCAGTTCTTC.

By share, this clonotype counts as medium-sized (0.01 to 0.1%). Since it is a stray read in a library aimed at alpha chains, this beta chain has a size that is not meaningful. The chain uses TRBV20-1 and TRBJ1-2; unclear D gene. The CDR3 has 14 amino acids. Trimming pared 0 bases from V and 5 bases from J, leaving 13 bases between. From germline, CDR1 is DFQATT and CDR2 SNEGSKA (reference sequence). The CDR3 coding sequence is TGCAGTGCTAGAGATACGGCAGCGTCTTATGGCTACACCTTC. Translating gives CSARDTAASYGYTF.

In its sample, this clonotype was seen many times. Found in a library prepared for alpha chains, this beta chain is an off-target read, and its abundance has little meaning. The rearrangement links TRBV20-1 to TRBJ1-1; D unclear. The CDR3 is made up of 12 amino acids. Germline values: CDR1 DFQATT, CDR2 SNEGSKA (reference sequence). V was cut by 6 bases and J by 1 base, with 9 bases left in between. The CDR3 nucleotides are TGCAGTGCCGCCCACGGGAACACTGAAGCTTTCTTT. It translates to CSAAHGNTEAFF.

In its sample, this clonotype ranks as medium-sized. The library was built for alpha chains, so this beta chain is an off-target read and its size means little. The V and J genes are TRBV20-1 and TRBJ2-7; 7 bases agree with TRBD1. The germline V gene has CDR1 DFQATT and CDR2 SNEGSKA (reference sequence). The CDR3 has 15 residues. With 5 bases clipped from V and 6 bases from J, the junction kept 16 bases outside the gene matches. CDR3 residues: CSARYSFDRVGEQYF. The CDR3 coding sequence is TGCAGTGCTCGCTATTCCTTTGACAGGGTTGGCGAGCAGTACTTC.

This clonotype was counted between two and nine times. At one end the junction does not follow the germline gene, possibly because of a read error. A library made for alpha chains picked up this beta chain off target, so its size means little. The rearrangement uses TRBV7-2 and TRBJ2-7; weak D call: TRBD2 (5 bases). The CDR3 contains 13 residues. CDR1 and CDR2 from the germline V gene are SGHTA and FQGNSA. DNA of the CDR3: TGTGCCAGCAGCCCTGAGGGTTGGGCATTCTCAGACTTC. This codes for CASSPEGWAFSDF.

Judged by abundance, this clonotype is medium-sized. With the library built for alpha chains, this beta chain is off target and its frequency is not meaningful. The chain employs TRBV5-1 and TRBJ1-2; D uncertain. V gave up 3 bases and J gave up 8 bases, with 11 bases separating them. CDR3 length: 12 residues. The germline V gene has CDR1 SGHRS and CDR2 YFSETQ. Here the CDR3 DNA reads TGCGCCAGCAGCTCGGGCCTTAGGGGCTACACCTTC. Residues: CASSSGLRGYTF.

In its sample, this clonotype ranks as medium-sized. This beta chain slipped into a library made for alpha chains as a stray read, so its size is not meaningful. The chain links TRBV5-1 to TRBJ2-1; no firm D call. Germline V gene sequence: CDR1 SGHRS, CDR2 YFSETQ. This CDR3 contains 14 residues. V lost 4 bases and J lost 7, with 15 bases in between. The CDR3 region has the DNA TGCGCCAGCAGCCTGGGCGGCGCCTCGAATGAGCAGTTCTTC. This sequence encodes CASSLGGASNEQFF.

This clonotype is classed as medium-sized (0.01 to 0.1%). This beta chain is an off-target read within a library intended for alpha chains, so its frequency means little. This chain connects TRBV20-1 to TRBJ1-4; no definite D call. CDR1 and CDR2 from the germline V gene are DFQATT and SNEGSKA (reference sequence). Trimming removed 6 bases at V and 4 bases at J, with 6 bases between. The CDR3 spans 11 residues. CDR3 sequence (DNA): TGCAGTGCCCACTTTAATGAAAAACTGTTTTTT. It codes for CSAHFNEKLFF.

This clonotype was seen at least ten times. This beta chain lies outside the target of a library built for alpha chains; its clone size means little. This rearrangement joins TRBV6-2 or TRBV6-3 to TRBJ2-5; D tentatively reads TRBD1 or TRBD2 (6 bases each). This CDR3 contains 14 residues. Germline-derived CDR1 and CDR2 are MNHEY and SVGEGT. V was cut by 6 bases and J by 2 bases, with 13 bases left in between. The CDR3: CASSLGGGQETQYF. CDR3 sequence (DNA): TGTGCCAGCAGCCTGGGGGGCGGTCAAGAGACCCAGTACTTC.

This clonotype was detected many times. Being off target in a library aimed at alpha chains, this beta chain has a size of little meaning. The V and J genes are TRBV7-8 and TRBJ2-7, with D unclear. The CDR3 extends over 13 amino acids. V was trimmed by 1 base and J by 2 bases, leaving 6 bases between them. CDR1 is SGHVS and CDR2 is FQNEAQ in the germline V gene. Written as DNA, the CDR3 is TGTGCCAGCAGCTTAGACCGAACCTACGAGCAGTACTTC. Its translation is CASSLDRTYEQYF.

This clonotype was counted ten times or more. Little can be read into the size of this beta chain, an off-target read in a library designed for alpha chains. V usage is TRBV7-2 and J usage is TRBJ2-1; D remains ambiguous. With 5 bases removed from V and 6 bases from J, the gap between germline ends came to 8 bases. Germline CDR1 SGHTA, CDR2 FQGNSA. This CDR3 region has 12 residues. In DNA form, the CDR3 reads TGTGCCAGCAGCCGCTTAGCCAATGAGCAGTTCTTC. Translated: CASSRLANEQFF.

This clonotype was counted many times. For a library built for alpha chains, this beta chain is a stray read; little rests on its size. This chain connects TRBV2 to TRBJ1-1; 9 bases fit TRBD1. The trim removed 6 bases at V and 1 base at J, leaving 6 bases unmatched. The CDR3 spans 15 residues. Germline V gene data show CDR1 as SNHLY and CDR2 as FYNNEI. CDR3 coding DNA: TGTGCCAGCAGCCCCACGGACAGGGGGAACACTGAAGCTTTCTTT. This encodes CASSPTDRGNTEAFF.

There are many counts of this clonotype. This beta chain represents an off-target read in a library built for alpha chains; its size is of limited meaning. J is TRBJ2-1 and V is TRBV15; D uncertain. Trimming left V 0 bases short and J 9 bases short, with 18 bases between. From germline, CDR1 is LNHNV and CDR2 YYDKDF (reference sequence). The length of the CDR3 is 16 residues. This CDR3 is CATSRDLDSVLSEQFF. DNA for the CDR3: TGTGCCACCAGCAGAGATCTCGATTCCGTCTTGAGTGAGCAGTTCTTC.

By share, this clonotype counts as medium-sized. Because the library targeted alpha chains, this beta chain is an off-target read whose size means little. This sequence joins TRBV10-3 and TRBJ2-5; D gene ambiguous. V was trimmed by 4 bases and J by 3 bases, leaving 9 bases between them. CDR1 and CDR2 from the germline V gene are ENHRY and SYGVKD. CDR3 length: 13 residues. The CDR3, as DNA: TGTGCCATCAGTGCTCGGGTGGAAGAGACCCAGTACTTC. This codes for CAISARVEETQYF.

This clonotype was picked up many times. The size of this beta chain means little, since it is a stray read in a library made for alpha chains. The V and J genes are TRBV20-1 and TRBJ1-4, with D tentatively TRBD1 (5 bases). Germline CDR1 is DFQATT and CDR2 is SNEGSKA (reference sequence). Between the trimmed V and J ends, which lost 0 bases and 2 bases, there was a span of 13 bases. This CDR3 comprises 16 residues. Written as DNA, the CDR3 is TGCAGTGCTAGAGATGTCGGGGGGACTACTAATGAAAAACTGTTTTTT. Its protein is CSARDVGGTTNEKLFF.